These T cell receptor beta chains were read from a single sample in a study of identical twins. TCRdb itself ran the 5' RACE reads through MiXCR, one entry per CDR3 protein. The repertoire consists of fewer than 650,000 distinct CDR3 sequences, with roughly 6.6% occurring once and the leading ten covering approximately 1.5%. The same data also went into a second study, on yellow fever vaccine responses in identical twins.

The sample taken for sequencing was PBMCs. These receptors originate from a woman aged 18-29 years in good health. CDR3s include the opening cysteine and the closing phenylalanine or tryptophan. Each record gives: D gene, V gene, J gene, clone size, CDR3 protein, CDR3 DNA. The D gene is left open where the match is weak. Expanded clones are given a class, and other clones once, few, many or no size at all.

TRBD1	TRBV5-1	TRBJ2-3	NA	CASSADRAATDTQYF	TGCGCCAGCAGCGCGGACAGGGCGGCCACAGATACGCAGTATTTT
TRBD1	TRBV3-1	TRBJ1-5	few	CASSRTGINQPQHF	TGTGCCAGCAGCCGGACAGGGATCAATCAGCCCCAGCATTTT
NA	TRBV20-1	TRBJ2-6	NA	CSARDKQGTDSGANVLTF	TGCAGTGCTAGAGATAAACAGGGGACTGACTCTGGGGCCAACGTCCTGACTTTC
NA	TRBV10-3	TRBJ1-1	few	CAISDSLMLGGTEAFF	TGTGCCATCAGTGACTCCTTGATGTTGGGGGGCACTGAAGCTTTCTTT
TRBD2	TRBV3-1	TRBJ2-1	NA	CACSQEGLAGVGNNEQFF	TGTGCCTGCAGCCAAGAGGGACTAGCGGGAGTAGGCAACAATGAGCAGTTCTTC
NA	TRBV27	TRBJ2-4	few	CASSLLPALAKNIQYF	TGTGCCAGCAGTTTATTACCAGCCCTAGCCAAAAACATTCAGTACTTC
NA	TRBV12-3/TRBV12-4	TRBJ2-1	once	CASSARESSYNEQFF	TGTGCCAGCAGTGCGCGGGAAAGCTCCTACAATGAGCAGTTCTTC
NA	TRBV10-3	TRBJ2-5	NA	CAISVDVQETQYF	TGTGCCATCAGTGTTGACGTACAAGAGACCCAGTACTTC
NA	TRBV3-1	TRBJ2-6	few	CASRRRGANVLTF	TGTGCCAGCAGGCGGAGGGGGGCCAACGTCCTGACTTTC
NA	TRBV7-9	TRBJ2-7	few	CASRPTGEVGEQYF	TGTGCCAGCAGACCTACAGGGGAGGTTGGCGAGCAGTACTTC
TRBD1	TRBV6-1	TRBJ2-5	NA	CASTAGQGAWETQYF	TGTGCCAGCACCGCAGGACAGGGGGCTTGGGAGACCCAGTACTTC
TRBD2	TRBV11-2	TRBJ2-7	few	CASSLVAGGYEQYF	TGTGCCAGCAGCTTAGTAGCGGGAGGCTACGAGCAGTACTTC
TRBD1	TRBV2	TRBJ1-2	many	CASSGDRANYGYTF	TGTGCCAGCAGTGGGGACAGGGCGAACTATGGCTACACCTTC
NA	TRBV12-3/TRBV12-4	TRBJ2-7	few	CASRPEGGLLGEQYF	TGTGCCAGCAGACCCGAGGGGGGTCTCCTAGGCGAGCAGTACTTC
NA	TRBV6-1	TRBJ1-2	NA	CASSLFGWGQVSNYGYTF	TGTGCCAGCAGTCTATTTGGGTGGGGTCAGGTTTCTAACTATGGCTACACCTTC
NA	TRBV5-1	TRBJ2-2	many	CASSLAVNTGELFF	TGCGCCAGCAGCTTGGCTGTGAACACCGGGGAGCTGTTTTTT
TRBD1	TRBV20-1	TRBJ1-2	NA	CSARTGQIYLGDGYTF	TGCAGTGCTAGAACGGGACAGATATATCTAGGCGATGGCTACACCTTC
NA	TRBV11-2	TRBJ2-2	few	CASSQGLLGTGELFF	TGTGCCAGCAGCCAGGGCCTTTTAGGCACCGGGGAGCTGTTTTTT
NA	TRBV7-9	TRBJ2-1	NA	CASSLAQNEQFF	TGTGCCAGCAGCTTAGCCCAAAATGAGCAGTTCTTC
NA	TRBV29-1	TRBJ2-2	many	CSVEIQATGELFF	TGCAGCGTTGAGATCCAAGCCACCGGGGAGCTGTTTTTT
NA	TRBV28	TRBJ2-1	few	CASTSQTDNEQFF	TGTGCCAGCACTTCACAAACCGACAATGAGCAGTTCTTC
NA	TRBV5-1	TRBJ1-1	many	CASSLAGQNSMNTEAFF	TGCGCCAGCAGCTTGGCCGGCCAGAACAGCATGAACACTGAAGCTTTCTTT
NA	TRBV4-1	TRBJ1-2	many	CASSQEDLQGPLDGYTF	TGCGCCAGCAGCCAAGAAGATCTCCAGGGTCCCCTTGATGGCTACACCTTC
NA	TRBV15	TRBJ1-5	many	CATSRDPSSNQPQHF	TGTGCCACCAGCAGAGATCCTTCAAGCAATCAGCCCCAGCATTTT
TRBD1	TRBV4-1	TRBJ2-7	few	CASSQDSWQGAYEQYF	TGCGCCAGCAGCCAAGATTCGTGGCAGGGGGCCTACGAGCAGTACTTC
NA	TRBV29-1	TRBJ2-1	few	CSVVPRNEQFF	TGCAGCGTTGTTCCCCGCAATGAGCAGTTCTTC
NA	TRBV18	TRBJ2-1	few	CASSQTGTHEQFF	TGTGCCAGCTCACAGACCGGGACCCATGAGCAGTTCTTC